These 18 T cell receptor beta chains were sequenced from one sample in a study of control samples from healthy donors and cancer patients. The protocol was immunoSEQ multiplex PCR, while the TCRdb copy is restricted to in-frame clones and leaves out a portion. This table holds 200,000 or so clones, about 95% found once. Sequenced material: blood. Source of these receptors: a man aged 45 to 65 in good health.

This chain joins TRBV15 and TRBJ2-1, with a tentative D call TRBD2 (6 bases). Trimming stripped 1 base from V and 0 bases from J, with 13 bases between. Looked up from germline, CDR1 is LNHNV and CDR2 is YYDKDF (reference sequence). CDR3 length: 17 residues. CDR3 DNA sequence: TGTGCCACCAGCAGAGTCCGGAGGGATCGCTCCTACAATGAGCAGTTCTTC. Translation gives CATSRVRRDRSYNEQFF.

The rearrangement links TRBV18 to TRBJ2-7; D remains ambiguous. Germline CDR1 KGHSH, CDR2 LQKENI. The length of the CDR3 is 16 residues. V lost 6 bases and J lost 2, with 20 bases in between. CDR3 DNA sequence: TGTGCCAGCTCTCCTCAAACGGACCGGAGTCCCTACGAGCAGTACTTC. It codes for CASSPQTDRSPYEQYF.

This chain joins TRBV27 and TRBJ2-2; weak D call: TRBD1 (6 bases). The CDR3 is 12 amino acids. The germline gives CDR1 MNHEY, CDR2 SMNVEV (reference sequence). V was cut by 5 bases and J by 6 bases, with 7 bases left in between. CDR3 in amino acids: CASSHRAGELFF. Here the CDR3 DNA reads TGTGCCAGCAGTCACAGGGCCGGGGAGCTGTTTTTT.

The chain is built from TRBV7-9 and TRBJ2-5; TRBD1 aligns across 8 bases. There are 19 residues in the CDR3. The trim removed 5 bases at V and 7 bases at J, leaving 24 bases unmatched. The V gene's germline CDR1 is SEHNR and CDR2 FQNEAQ (reference sequence). The CDR3 DNA reads as TGTGCCAGCAGCACGCTGCTGGACAGGGACCTTTTGCAACCGGGGACCCAGTACTTC. It codes for CASSTLLDRDLLQPGTQYF.

This chain joins TRBV28 and TRBJ2-2; no clear D. Trimming took 6 bases from V and 7 from J, leaving 6 bases between them. The CDR3 loop spans 11 amino acids. In germline, CDR1 is MDHEN, CDR2 SYDVKM. The CDR3 loop is CASRVGGELFF. DNA for the CDR3: TGTGCCAGCAGGGTGGGCGGGGAGCTGTTTTTT.

This chain uses TRBV24-1 with TRBJ1-2, with D hard to call. Trimming took 4 bases from V and 4 from J, leaving 9 bases between them. The V gene's germline CDR1 is KGHDR and CDR2 SFDVKD. The CDR3 runs to 13 residues. CDR3 DNA sequence: TGTGCCACCAGTGAGGGCGCGCCCTATGGCTACACCTTC. Protein sequence: CATSEGAPYGYTF.

The rearrangement uses TRBV30 and TRBJ1-1; no definite D call. Looked up from germline, CDR1 is GTSNPN and CDR2 is SVGIG (reference sequence). The CDR3 extends over 13 amino acids. Between the trimmed V and J ends, which lost 2 bases and 6 bases, there was a span of 13 bases. CDR3 loop: CAWSLGITAEAFF. CDR3 in DNA: TGTGCCTGGAGTTTAGGGATTACGGCTGAAGCTTTCTTT.

This chain connects TRBV3-1 (or the pseudogene TRBV3-2) to TRBJ1-2; TRBD1 matches at 8 bases. Germline CDR1 is LGHDT and CDR2 is YNNKEL (reference sequence). V shed 1 base, J shed 9 bases, and the junction held 4 bases outside the gene matches. This CDR3 has 13 residues. This CDR3 is CASSQGTGSRYTF. DNA for the CDR3: TGTGCCAGCAGCCAAGGGACAGGGTCACGCTACACCTTC.

The rearrangement joins TRBV4-1 to TRBJ2-5, with D tentatively TRBD2 (5 bases). This CDR3 has 14 amino acids. Trimming cost V 1 base and J 4 bases, with 10 bases left between them. Germline-derived CDR1 and CDR2 are MGHRA and YSYEKL. This CDR3 is CASSQGGLGETQYF. CDR3 sequence (DNA): TGCGCCAGCAGCCAAGGCGGGCTTGGAGAGACCCAGTACTTC.

The chain recombines TRBV30 with TRBJ1-1; D may be TRBD1 (5 bases). Germline CDR1 and CDR2: GTSNPN and SVGIG (reference sequence). Trimming took 0 bases from V and 4 from J, leaving 9 bases between them. The CDR3 covers 13 residues. The CDR3: CAWSVRGTTEAFF. DNA of the CDR3: TGTGCCTGGAGTGTCCGGGGGACCACTGAAGCTTTCTTT.

The V and J genes are TRBV7-2 and TRBJ2-7, with a weak D call TRBD1 (5 bases). The CDR3 covers 14 residues. Germline loops: CDR1 SGHTA, CDR2 FQGNSA. With 3 bases removed from V and 5 bases from J, the gap between germline ends came to 14 bases. CDR3 loop: CASSLAGRVNEQYF. The CDR3 region has the DNA TGTGCCAGCAGCTTGGCAGGGCGTGTGAACGAGCAGTACTTC.

In nucleotides, the CDR3 is TGTGCCATCGGATCTGGGGCCAACGTCCTGACTTTC. Translation gives CAIGSGANVLTF. The rearrangement uses TRBV28 and TRBJ2-6; no firm D call. V lost 10 bases, J lost 1 base, and 5 bases lay in between. Germline CDR1 reads MDHEN; CDR2 reads SYDVKM. The CDR3 loop spans 12 amino acids.

V gene TRBV2 combines with J gene TRBJ2-1, with D maybe TRBD2 (6 bases). V was shortened by 4 bases and J by 9 bases, with 13 bases between the two germline ends. This CDR3 comprises 13 residues. Per the germline V gene, CDR1 is SNHLY and CDR2 is FYNNEI. The CDR3 sequence: CASSVSAGSEQFF. CDR3 DNA sequence: TGTGCCAGCAGTGTGAGTGCGGGATCTGAGCAGTTCTTC.

This chain connects TRBV11-2 to TRBJ2-3, with 9 bases that match TRBD1. CDR1 is SGHAT, CDR2 FQNNGV, per germline. The CDR3 loop spans 14 amino acids. J was trimmed by 6 bases and V by 2 bases; bases with no gene match: 3. The CDR3 DNA reads TGTGCCAGCAGCTTATGGACAGGGGTCGATACGCAGTATTTT. It translates to CASSLWTGVDTQYF.

The chain links TRBV19 to TRBJ1-5, with unresolved D. The CDR3 has 15 residues. Trimming shortened V by 2 bases and J by 3 bases, and 11 bases separated the two germline ends. Germline values: CDR1 LNHDA, CDR2 SQIVND (reference sequence). The CDR3 protein is CASSITSVYNQPQHF. CDR3 nucleotides: TGTGCCAGTAGTATAACGTCGGTTTACAATCAGCCCCAGCATTTT.

The chain recombines TRBV5-4 with TRBJ1-4; D gene uncertain. CDR3 length equals 14 residues. V lost 0 bases to trimming and J lost 5 bases, with 8 bases between them. In germline, CDR1 is SGHNT, CDR2 YYREEE (reference sequence). The DNA for the CDR3 is TGTGCCAGCAGCTTGGCCGGTTTCAATGAAAAACTGTTTTTT. This codes for CASSLAGFNEKLFF.

This clone was seen only once. The chain combines TRBV28 with TRBJ2-1, with D maybe TRBD2 (6 bases). Germline assignment: CDR1 MDHEN and CDR2 SYDVKM. Trimming removed 5 bases from V and 2 bases from J, with 13 bases in between. The CDR3 runs 15 residues. This CDR3 reads CASSPRGLTYNEQFF. CDR3 nucleotides: TGTGCCAGCAGTCCCCGGGGGTTAACCTACAATGAGCAGTTCTTC.

Notes on this clone: The sample has other DNA sequences that encode this CDR3 too. The chain links TRBV18 to TRBJ1-3, with TRBD1 matching over 7 bases. The CDR3 spans 15 residues. Germline V gene lookup returns CDR1 KGHSH and CDR2 LQKENI. With V trimmed by 1 base and J by 2 bases, 2 bases remained unmatched. DNA for the CDR3: TGTGCCAGCTCACCACAGGGGGCGGCTGGAAACACCATATATTTT. Translating gives CASSPQGAAGNTIYF.